Below are 29 T cell receptor beta chains sequenced from a single sample in a study of early T cells in non-severe SARS-CoV-2 infection. MiXCR, applied by TCRdb to the 5' RACE reads, yields one record per CDR3 protein. This repertoire shows about 83,000 distinct CDR3 sequences, about 12% found once; its top ten account for about 6.5%. The sample taken for sequencing was whole blood. The source of these receptors is an adult who was a healthcare worker with PCR-confirmed SARS-CoV-2 infection or an uninfected control (not recorded which).

J is TRBJ1-2 and V is TRBV5-6; 8 bases agree with TRBD1. Germline lookup yields CDR1 SGHDT and CDR2 YYEEEE. Germline trimming cut 0 bases from V and 8 bases from J; bases unmatched to any gene: 9. This CDR3 has 15 residues. CDR3 nucleotides: TGTGCCAGCAGCTTGGTGACAGGGGTAGGTAGCGGCTACACCTTC. Its protein product is CASSLVTGVGSGYTF.

This clonotype was seen ten or more times. The CDR3 loop is CASSLGLAGSYNEQFF. The CDR3 DNA sequence: TGTGCCAGCAGCTTAGGACTAGCAGGGTCCTACAATGAGCAGTTCTTC. The rearrangement uses TRBV7-2 and TRBJ2-1; 7 bases match TRBD2. Trimming took 1 base from V and 1 from J; bases not matched to a gene: 4. Germline-derived CDR1 and CDR2 are SGHTA and FQGNSA. CDR3 length equals 16 residues.

V usage is TRBV13 and J usage is TRBJ2-1; perhaps TRBD2 as D (6 bases). The V gene lost 0 bases and the J gene lost 7 bases, with 7 bases spanning the gap. The CDR3 extends over 13 amino acids. Germline CDR1 reads PRHDT; CDR2 reads FYEKMQ (reference sequence). The CDR3 region is CASSLGAGNEQFF. The DNA for the CDR3 is TGTGCCAGCAGCTTAGGGGCGGGGAATGAGCAGTTCTTC.

The chain combines TRBV10-1 with TRBJ2-2; D may match TRBD1 or TRBD2 (6 bases each). The CDR3 has 15 amino acids. Looked up from germline, CDR1 is WNHNN and CDR2 is SYGVQD (reference sequence). The V gene lost 4 bases and the J gene lost 2 bases, with 11 bases spanning the gap. The DNA for the CDR3 is TGCGCCAGCAGTGGTGGGGGGCTCAACACCGGGGAGCTGTTTTTT. Protein product: CASSGGGLNTGELFF.

In its sample, this clonotype was seen a few times. CDR3 coding DNA: TGCAGCGCTACAGTAAACTATGGCTACACCTTC. Amino acid sequence: CSATVNYGYTF. The rearrangement joins TRBV29-1 to TRBJ1-2; D is uncertain. V lost 7 bases to trimming and J lost 2 bases, with 8 bases between them. From germline, CDR1 is SQVTM and CDR2 ANQGSEA. The CDR3 has 11 residues.

V and J are TRBV3-1 and TRBJ1-3, with a weak D call TRBD1 (5 bases). CDR3 length equals 14 residues. Germline CDR1 reads LGHDT; CDR2 reads YNNKEL (reference sequence). V was trimmed by 4 bases and J by 4 bases, leaving 11 bases between them. The DNA of the CDR3 is TGTGCCAGCAGCCGCCGGGACGGAGGAAACACCATATATTTT. This encodes CASSRRDGGNTIYF.

The CDR3 loop reads CASSDWRDRGGGNIQYF. In nucleotides, the CDR3 is TGCGCCAGCAGTGACTGGCGGGATCGAGGCGGGGGAAACATTCAGTACTTC. The V gene is TRBV10-2, the J gene TRBJ2-4; TRBD2 agrees at 7 bases. After removal of 3 bases from V and 6 bases from J, the junction contained 14 bases not matched to a gene. Germline V CDR1 and CDR2: WSHSY, SAAADI. CDR3 size: 17 residues.

This rearrangement joins TRBV11-3 to TRBJ2-2; D is possibly TRBD1 (6 bases). The CDR3 totals 15 residues. Germline CDR1 SGHNT, CDR2 YENEEA. Trimming left V 0 bases short and J 4 bases short, with 9 bases between. The CDR3: CASSLDRGVTGELFF. The CDR3 DNA is TGTGCCAGCAGCTTAGACAGGGGCGTCACCGGGGAGCTGTTTTTT.

This clonotype was counted ten times or more. The J gene is TRBJ2-7, the V gene TRBV4-1; D unclear. Per germline, CDR1 MGHRA and CDR2 YSYEKL. The V end lost 0 bases, the J end lost 4 bases, and 10 bases lay between the germline ends. This CDR3 is built from 14 residues. CDR3: CASSQDTMGYEQYF. The CDR3 DNA follows: TGCGCCAGCAGCCAAGATACAATGGGATACGAGCAGTACTTC.

V gene TRBV19 combines with J gene TRBJ2-3, with 9 bases matching TRBD2. Germline CDR1 LNHDA, CDR2 SQIVND (reference sequence). This CDR3 has 18 residues. J was trimmed by 1 base and V by 7 bases; bases with no gene match: 15. CDR3 region: CASTTVGGRAAGTDTQYF. The CDR3 region has the DNA TGTGCCAGTACCACCGTGGGCGGGAGGGCCGCTGGCACAGATACGCAGTATTTT. The whole variable domain, filled in from reference TRBV19 and TRBJ2-3, reads DGGITQSPKYLFRKEGQNVTLSCEQNLNHDAMYWYRQDPGQGLRLIYYSQIVNDFQKGDIAEGYSVSREKKESFPLTVTSAQKNPTAFYLCASTTVGGRAAGTDTQYFGPGTRLTVL.

Ten or more counts support this clonotype. The V call is TRBV7-2, the J call TRBJ1-6, with D unresolved. Germline assignment: CDR1 SGHTA and CDR2 FQGNSA. V shed 3 bases and J shed 13 bases, with 16 bases lying between them. This CDR3 is built from 14 residues. The CDR3 bases are TGTGCCAGCAGCTTTTCCACACCTGTTATGCCCCTCCACTTT. It specifies CASSFSTPVMPLHF.

The chain joins TRBV5-4 to TRBJ1-2; 8 bases align to TRBD1. Germline V gene lookup returns CDR1 SGHNT and CDR2 YYREEE (reference sequence). The CDR3 contains 14 residues. The J segment lost 4 bases and the V segment lost 0 bases, leaving 2 bases of the junction unmatched. The DNA for the CDR3 is TGTGCCAGCAGCTTGGGACAGGGGAGCTATGGCTACACCTTC. This sequence encodes CASSLGQGSYGYTF.

V usage is TRBV2 and J usage is TRBJ1-2; D possibly corresponds to TRBD1 (6 bases). V lost 7 bases, J lost 0 bases, and 15 bases lay in between. Germline V gives CDR1 SNHLY, CDR2 FYNNEI. This CDR3 has 15 residues. The CDR3 region has the DNA TGTGCCAGCAAAGGACAGCCGAGGACTAACTATGGCTACACCTTC. It yields the protein CASKGQPRTNYGYTF.

The table lists this clonotype with a few counts. CDR3 sequence (DNA): TGTGCCAGCAGCTTAGGGACTACCTACGAGCAGTACTTC. Its protein is CASSLGTTYEQYF. This chain uses TRBV7-3 with TRBJ2-7, with 7 bases matching TRBD2. V lost 2 bases to trimming and J lost 2 bases; unmatched junction nucleotides: 0. Germline V lookup: CDR1 SGHTA, CDR2 FQGTGA. The CDR3 is 13 residues long.

There are a few counts of this clonotype. The genes are TRBV7-2 and TRBJ1-1; D not resolved. Germline values: CDR1 SGHTA, CDR2 FQGNSA. The CDR3 is 11 amino acids. The germline V and J ends were trimmed by 6 bases and 5 bases, with 7 bases remaining between them. For the CDR3, the DNA is TGTGCCAGCAGTATAACTACTGAAGCTTTCTTT. It codes for CASSITTEAFF.

This clonotype was seen more than once but under ten times. V and J are TRBV19 and TRBJ2-3; TRBD2 agrees at 14 bases. The CDR3 is 16 amino acids. The germline V gene has CDR1 LNHDA and CDR2 SQIVND (reference sequence). V lost 9 bases, J lost 4 bases, and 9 bases stayed unmatched. CDR3 DNA: TGTGCCAGCAGTTCCGGGACTAGCGGGAGAGCAGATACGCAGTATTTT. It codes for CASSSGTSGRADTQYF.

This clonotype was picked up many times. This chain uses TRBV6-1 with TRBJ1-1; D is perhaps TRBD1 (6 bases). The CDR3 totals 16 residues. Trimming removed 5 bases at V and 3 bases at J, with 19 bases between. The V gene's germline CDR1 is MNHNS and CDR2 SASEGT. The CDR3 coding sequence is TGTGCCAGCAGTCCGCAAATTGGGGGCGATTACACTGAAGCTTTCTTT. This encodes CASSPQIGGDYTEAFF.

The chain uses TRBV11-2 and TRBJ2-2; TRBD2 matches at 8 bases. Germline assignment: CDR1 SGHAT and CDR2 FQNNGV. Germline trimming cut 5 bases from V and 3 bases from J; bases unmatched to any gene: 5. The CDR3 consists of 15 residues. CDR3 in DNA: TGTGCCAGCAGCCCCGGGAGGGCCCACACCGGGGAGCTGTTTTTT. The encoded protein is CASSPGRAHTGELFF.

This clonotype was detected only a few times. V is TRBV12-3 or TRBV12-4 and J is TRBJ1-5, with TRBD1 identical over 7 bases. Trimming removed 6 bases from V and 5 bases from J; junction bases left unmatched: 10. The CDR3 runs 15 residues. In DNA form, the CDR3 reads TGTGCCAGCAGACCTGACAGGGCGAGCTATCAGCCCCAGCATTTT. Its protein is CASRPDRASYQPQHF.

This clonotype was observed a few times. The J gene is TRBJ1-2, the V gene TRBV9; 7 positions match TRBD1. Germline V gene data show CDR1 as SGDLS and CDR2 as YYNGEE. J lost 1 base, V lost 4 bases, and 4 bases had no gene match. This CDR3 has 14 amino acids. The CDR3 DNA is TGTGCCAGCAGCCGACAGGGAAATAACTATGGCTACACCTTC. This sequence encodes CASSRQGNNYGYTF.

The sample holds many counts of this clonotype. The chain carries TRBV12-3 or TRBV12-4 and TRBJ1-5; 12 nucleotides line up with TRBD1. The CDR3 covers 16 residues. With V trimmed by 6 bases and J by 7 bases, 10 bases remained unmatched. For the CDR3, the DNA is TGTGCCAGCAGGCCCTACGGGACAGGGGGCGTCCAGCCCCAGCATTTT. Its translation: CASRPYGTGGVQPQHF.

In this sample, this clonotype turned up many times. V is TRBV10-1 and J is TRBJ1-1, with 9 bases identical to TRBD1. V dropped 9 bases and J dropped 10; count of bases not matched to a gene: 12. Germline V gene lookup returns CDR1 WNHNN and CDR2 SYGVQD (reference sequence). The CDR3 spans 13 residues. CDR3 sequence (DNA): TGCGCCAGTGCCGGGACAGGGCTAATCGGAGCTTTCTTT. Protein product: CASAGTGLIGAFF.

On this clonotype: A much more abundant neighbour one base away suggests this may be a read error. CDR3 in amino acids: CASSLARGQGREQYF. As DNA, the CDR3 is TGTGCCAGCAGCTTAGCGAGGGGGCAGGGCCGCGAGCAGTACTTC. The genes are TRBV7-2 and TRBJ2-7; TRBD1 agrees at 7 bases. Per the germline V gene, CDR1 is SGHTA and CDR2 is FQGNSA. V shed 0 bases and J 6 bases; nucleotides not matched to a gene: 8. This CDR3 contains 15 residues. Full variable domain (outside the CDR3, taken from reference TRBV7-2 and TRBJ2-7): GAGVSQSPSNKVTEKGKDVELRCDPISGHTALYWYRQSLGQGLEFLIYFQGNSAPDKSGLPSDRFSAERTGGSVSTLTIQRTQQEDSAVYLCASSLARGQGREQYFGPGTRLTVT.

This clonotype was recorded at least ten times. The V gene is TRBV2, the J gene TRBJ1-2; D call uncertain. V was trimmed by 1 base and J by 6 bases, leaving 9 bases between them. The CDR3 runs to 13 residues. CDR1 SNHLY and CDR2 FYNNEI come from the germline V gene. The chain's CDR3 is CASSEDSMDGYTF. CDR3 DNA: TGTGCCAGCAGTGAAGACAGTATGGATGGCTACACCTTC.

Only a few counts were recorded for this clonotype. The chain has TRBV7-6 and TRBJ2-7, with D possibly being TRBD2 (6 bases). V lost 1 base and J lost 3, with 13 bases in between. In germline, CDR1 is SGHVS, CDR2 FNYEAQ. The CDR3 spans 15 residues. CDR3 protein: CASSLVRETNYEQYF. The CDR3 DNA follows: TGTGCCAGCAGCTTAGTTCGGGAGACGAACTACGAGCAGTACTTC.

This chain connects TRBV27 to TRBJ2-3; possible D gene TRBD2, 6 bases. This CDR3 region has 14 residues. CDR1 is MNHEY and CDR2 is SMNVEV in the germline V gene (reference sequence). The V end lost 3 bases, the J end lost 5 bases, and 12 bases lay between the germline ends. The CDR3 coding sequence is TGTGCCAGCAGTTTTGTAGGCGGGAAAGATACGCAGTATTTT. It encodes CASSFVGGKDTQYF.

In its sample, this clonotype was seen many times. The chain links TRBV29-1 to TRBJ1-6, with 7 bases identical to TRBD1. CDR1 is SQVTM, CDR2 ANQGSEA, per germline. The CDR3 extends over 15 amino acids. V trimming: 6 bases; J trimming: 7 bases; junction bases outside the gene matches: 12. In DNA, the CDR3 is TGCAGCGTCCAAACTGGGACAGCCCCCAATTCACCCCTCCACTTT. Translating gives CSVQTGTAPNSPLHF.

This clonotype was detected many times. The gene calls are TRBV20-1 and TRBJ1-3; the D is unclear. The CDR3 length is 13 residues. CDR1 is DFQATT, CDR2 SNEGSKA, per germline (reference sequence). The V gene lost 3 bases and the J gene lost 8 bases, with 14 bases spanning the gap. CDR3 sequence: CSARRQVGDTIYF. The CDR3 coding sequence is TGCAGTGCTAGGCGGCAGGTCGGAGACACCATATATTTT.

J is TRBJ1-2 and V is TRBV5-4; no firm D call. The germline CDR1 and CDR2 sequences are SGHNT and YYREEE (reference sequence). Deletions cut 5 bases from V and 0 bases from J, with 14 bases between. The CDR3 covers 15 residues. The CDR3 DNA reads TGTGCCAGCAGAGAAGGGTTTGCTTCTAACTATGGCTACACCTTC. It codes for CASREGFASNYGYTF.